These T cell receptor beta chains were read from a single sample in a study of T cells in Graves' hyperthyroidism and ophthalmopathy. TCRdb re-called the multiplex PCR reads through MiXCR, storing one row per CDR3 protein. The sample records hundreds of thousands of distinct CDR3 sequences, approximately 13% being singletons. The sequenced material came from blood. These receptors came from a woman aged 18-29 years with Graves' hyperthyroidism. The CDR3 runs from the conserved cysteine through the conserved F or W. The order of the fields is CDR3 protein, V gene, J gene.

CSARDQTSSYNEQFF,TRBV20-1,TRBJ2-1
CASSPVDRGREKLFF,TRBV9,TRBJ1-4
CASSPGAGATYYGYTF,TRBV7-2,TRBJ1-2
CASSTLEGPNTEAFF,TRBV13,TRBJ1-1
CASSLLAGQGQGTDTQYF,TRBV28,TRBJ2-3
CASRTGWDTEAFF,TRBV3-1,TRBJ1-1
CSVEVRGGAYGYTF,TRBV29-1,TRBJ1-2
CASSAGTEQYF,TRBV6-1,TRBJ2-7
CAWSGGQGRFGYTF,TRBV30,TRBJ1-2
CSARPVDTQYF,TRBV29-1,TRBJ2-3
CASSPTGRGVTDTQYF,TRBV7-6,TRBJ2-3
CASTKTGGEGGYTF,TRBV12-3/TRBV12-4,TRBJ1-2
CASTSRRRNSPLHF,TRBV28,TRBJ1-6
CASSQDGGRERYGYTF,TRBV4-2,TRBJ1-2
CASRFQTSGQETQYF,TRBV6-1,TRBJ2-5
CASSGGGSGANVLTF,TRBV7-2,TRBJ2-6
CASSSTGLTYEQYF,TRBV5-1,TRBJ2-7
CSAIRLAGEQETQYF,TRBV20-1,TRBJ2-5
CASSLAGTEQFF,TRBV11-3,TRBJ2-1
CAGGGMGTEAFF,TRBV2,TRBJ1-1
CASSVETDTQYF,TRBV9,TRBJ2-3
CASSSYQRTGYEQYF,TRBV7-2,TRBJ2-7
CSARGLAGGYETQYF,TRBV20-1,TRBJ2-5
CASSQGGGTAGNTIYF,TRBV3-2,TRBJ1-3
CATSRDLAGAADTQYF,TRBV15,TRBJ2-3
CVITPGHNSPLHF,TRBV10-1,TRBJ1-6
CASSHRQTYNQPQHF,TRBV12-3/TRBV12-4,TRBJ1-5
CATTATGGNNQPQHF,TRBV10-3,TRBJ1-5
CAWSVLLGDTEAFF,TRBV30,TRBJ1-1
CASSLGDSLYGYTF,TRBV7-9,TRBJ1-2
CASRGLQGARQPQHF,TRBV6-1,TRBJ1-5
CATSDHPGNEQYF,TRBV24-1,TRBJ2-7
CASSTYLGTRDLIYEQYF,TRBV19,TRBJ2-7
CASSDLRGGEQFF,TRBV28,TRBJ2-1
CASSLSVAGGEQYF,TRBV27,TRBJ2-7
CASSTLQINYGYTF,TRBV28,TRBJ1-2
CASRYGDSGNTIYF,TRBV5-1,TRBJ1-3
CASSGVRGPDEQYF,TRBV2,TRBJ2-7
CSARKGTGDGEQYF,TRBV20-1,TRBJ2-7